A single sample gave rise to the 7 T cell receptor beta chains below, sequenced in a study of blood T cell repertoires in COVID-19. Produced via immunoSEQ multiplex PCR; TCRdb's table is partial and in-frame only. Of approximately 240,000 clones listed, over 75% are singletons. The sample consisted of peripheral blood. These receptors came from a woman aged 40 to 50 who had recovered from COVID-19.

This clone was found once. The J gene is TRBJ2-4, the V gene TRBV28; TRBD1 aligns across 7 bases. V dropped 5 bases and J dropped 7; count of bases not matched to a gene: 8. Germline CDR1 and CDR2: MDHEN and SYDVKM. The length of the CDR3 is 14 residues. The DNA for the CDR3 is TGTGCCAGCAGTCCAACTCGACAGGGCAACATTCAGTACTTC. Translating gives CASSPTRQGNIQYF.

This clone was recorded only once. The rearrangement joins TRBV27 to TRBJ2-7; TRBD1 aligns across 7 bases. The CDR3 contains 15 residues. J gave up 0 bases and V 5 bases, and 7 bases lay outside the gene matches. Germline assignment: CDR1 MNHEY and CDR2 SMNVEV (reference sequence). The CDR3 reads CASSPFTGASYEQYF. The CDR3 region has the DNA TGTGCCAGCAGTCCCTTTACAGGGGCCTCCTACGAGCAGTACTTC.

The chain combines TRBV27 with TRBJ2-3, with D perhaps matching TRBD2 (5 bases). This CDR3 comprises 15 residues. V was clipped by 1 base and J by 6 bases, with 14 bases between them. Germline CDR1 is MNHEY and CDR2 is SMNVEV (reference sequence). CDR3 bases: TGTGCCAGCAGTTTATATGGACTCGACCGCGATACGCAGTATTTT. As protein: CASSLYGLDRDTQYF.

The chain uses TRBV5-1 and TRBJ2-7; 12 bases agree with TRBD2. Per the germline V gene, CDR1 is SGHRS and CDR2 is YFSETQ. The CDR3 extends over 15 amino acids. Trimming took 3 bases from V and 1 from J; bases not matched to a gene: 2. CDR3 nucleotides: TGCGCCAGCAGCTGGACTAGCGGGAATTCCTACGAGCAGTACTTC. Its translation: CASSWTSGNSYEQYF.

The table lists this clone with a count of one. The J gene is TRBJ2-7, the V gene TRBV5-1, with D possibly matching TRBD1 (6 bases). This CDR3 has 14 residues. The germline V gene encodes CDR1 SGHRS and CDR2 YFSETQ. Trimming removed 4 bases at V and 2 bases at J, with 13 bases between. The CDR3 DNA sequence: TGCGCCAGCAGCCCCGGGGACACAACCTACGAGCAGTACTTC. The encoded protein is CASSPGDTTYEQYF.

Comment on this clone: The sample carries other DNA sequences with the same CDR3. This rearrangement joins TRBV5-1 to TRBJ1-3; D is possibly TRBD1 (5 bases). The germline CDR1 and CDR2 sequences are SGHRS and YFSETQ. V was cut by 4 bases and J by 0 bases, with 11 bases left in between. This CDR3 region has 15 residues. The CDR3 DNA reads TGCGCCAGCAGCAGGGGAGGCGGCTCTGGAAACACCATATATTTT. Its translation: CASSRGGGSGNTIYF.

This clone was found a few times. The chain recombines TRBV11-2 with TRBJ2-7; 9 nucleotides agree with TRBD2. After removal of 5 bases from V and 3 bases from J, the junction contained 11 bases not matched to a gene. The length of the CDR3 is 16 residues. Germline CDR1 reads SGHAT; CDR2 reads FQNNGV. The CDR3 sequence is CASSPDGLALDYEQYF. The CDR3 nucleotides are TGTGCCAGCAGCCCAGACGGACTAGCGTTAGACTACGAGCAGTACTTC. Based on the CDR3 plus reference TRBV11-2 and TRBJ2-7, the full variable domain is EAGVAQSPRYKIIEKRQSVAFWCNPISGHATLYWYQQILGQGPKLLIQFQNNGVVDDSQLPKDRFSAERLKGVDSTLKIQPAKLEDSAVYLCASSPDGLALDYEQYFGPGTRLTVT.